This record covers a single T cell receptor beta chain. The entry originates in a study of blood T cell repertoires in COVID-19. Across the whole study: Spain, Italy and the United States supplied samples that represented acute and convalescent COVID-19. The cDNA or gDNA used as material had been derived from T cells, B-cell-depleted T cells, or PBMCs.

Authors' data handling: Counts of nucleated cells, estimated from reference gene primer amplification, were obtained. Libraries were prepared by immunoSEQ multiplex PCR; TCRdb keeps only in-frame clonotypes and omits some of them. V, J and clone size were drawn from that table, and D and trimming were deduced from the DNA. The data hold around 400,000 clones, with around 87% observed a single time. Seattle's cohort entered during active infection and was followed longitudinally. Trimming took 5 bases from V and 4 from J; bases not matched to a gene: 7. Germline values: CDR1 MNHEY, CDR2 SVGAGI. The length of the CDR3 is 15 residues.

This chain connects TRBV6-5 to TRBJ2-7; 11 bases line up with TRBD1. Sequenced sample: peripheral blood. The TCR comes from a woman between 55 and 75 years old with COVID-19, enrolled during active disease. The CDR3 bases are TGTGCCAGCAGTCCCGGGACAGGGGGTAGGTACGAGCAGTACTTC. It specifies CASSPGTGGRYEQYF.